This TCR beta chain was documented in a study of blood T cell repertoires in COVID-19. This CDR3 has 14 amino acids. V dropped 6 bases and J dropped 6; count of bases not matched to a gene: 7. From germline, CDR1 is KGHSH and CDR2 LQKENI. Generated by immunoSEQ multiplex PCR, the TCRdb table keeps only in-frame clones and is missing some. The table shows 100,000 to 150,000 clones, with less than 80% occurring only once. The rearrangement joins TRBV18 to TRBJ1-4; TRBD1 agrees at 7 bases. The receptor was isolated from a man aged 45 to 65 with acute or convalescent COVID-19. Sequencing input: peripheral blood. The CDR3, as DNA: TGTGCCAGCTCTCTACAGGGGACCGATGAAAAACTGTTTTTT. Protein product: CASSLQGTDEKLFF.